This entry is about one T cell receptor (beta chain). Its antigen is not identified. Assay used: immunoSEQ multiplex PCR; TCRdb lists only in-frame clones, some missing. The table shows around 100,000 clones, with around 90% occurring only once. This entry belongs to a study of T cell responses to AZD1222 COVID-19 vaccine. Across the study: Pooled together were second doses at about 4 or about 12 weeks.

The length of the CDR3 is 17 residues. The germline V gene encodes CDR1 MNHEY and CDR2 SMNVEV (reference sequence). Trimming stripped 2 bases from V and 9 bases from J, with 20 bases between. General study points: Donors skewed white British and female; clonal diversity was possibly underestimated. The number of AZD1222 recipients seropositive at baseline was only five or six. Reports say nearly half of spike-specific TCRs go after unmutated variant regions.

Sequenced here: peripheral blood, sampled on day 0 of AZD1222 vaccination. This TCR came from an adult in good health. The chain is built from TRBV27 and TRBJ1-6, with TRBD1 as a possible D gene (5 bases). The CDR3 here is CASSLGEGHDLSSPLHF. The CDR3, as DNA: TGTGCCAGCAGTTTAGGGGAAGGACACGACCTTAGTTCACCCCTCCACTTT.